These 25 T cell receptor beta chains share one sample of origin, sequenced in a study of CD8 T cells in Susac syndrome. After extraction with the RNeasy kit, about 0.5 to 1 ug of the RNA was reverse transcribed using random hexamers. MiXCR was run by TCRdb on the immunoSEQ multiplex PCR reads, yielding one entry per CDR3 protein. This sample has roughly 160,000 distinct CDR3 sequences, with more than 95% found just once. Specimen: CD4+ T cells from PBMCs. These receptors were obtained from a human donor with Susac syndrome.

The chain joins TRBV24-1 to TRBJ1-2; no definite D call. V lost 4 bases and J lost 4, with 6 bases in between. Germline V CDR1 and CDR2: KGHDR, SFDVKD. This CDR3 comprises 12 residues. This chain's CDR3 is CATSDLSYGYTF. CDR3 coding DNA: TGTGCCACCAGTGACCTAAGCTATGGCTACACCTTC.

The rearrangement joins TRBV6-2 or TRBV6-3 to TRBJ2-1, with TRBD2 matching 8 bases. In germline, CDR1 is MNHEY, CDR2 SVGEGT. The CDR3 totals 17 residues. The trim removed 5 bases at V and 7 bases at J, leaving 16 bases unmatched. CDR3 DNA sequence: TGTGCCAGCAGTGACACCATTACTAGCGGATGGGCTAATGAGCAGTTCTTC. It encodes CASSDTITSGWANEQFF.

V gene TRBV7-9 combines with J gene TRBJ2-1; no clear D gene. Trimming removed 7 bases at V and 10 bases at J, with 14 bases between. The CDR3 is 12 residues long. Germline V gene sequence: CDR1 SEHNR, CDR2 FQNEAQ (reference sequence). The CDR3, as DNA: TGTGCCAGCACTTACTACGGGCAGGAGCAGTTCTTC. Its protein product is CASTYYGQEQFF.

The chain employs TRBV15 and TRBJ2-3, with a possible D match to TRBD2 (6 bases). The V and J ends lost 1 base and 4 bases respectively, with 12 bases between them. Germline CDR1 reads LNHNV; CDR2 reads YYDKDF (reference sequence). This CDR3 is 15 amino acids long. The CDR3 sequence is CATSRVGRGADTQYF. The DNA for the CDR3 is TGTGCCACCAGCAGAGTGGGGCGGGGAGCAGATACGCAGTATTTT. The full variable domain, in which reference TRBV15 and TRBJ2-3 provide the parts outside the CDR3, is DAMVIQNPRYQVTQFGKPVTLSCSQTLNHNVMYWYQQKSSQAPKLLFHYYDKDFNNEADTPDNFQSRRPNTSFCFLDIRSPGLGDTAMYLCATSRVGRGADTQYFGPGTRLTVL.

The rearrangement joins TRBV2 to TRBJ2-2; a possible D gene is TRBD1 (6 bases). This CDR3 has 14 residues. Germline V CDR1 and CDR2: SNHLY, FYNNEI. The V end was cut by 7 bases, the J end by 3 bases, with 12 bases between. As DNA, the CDR3 is TGTGCCAGCAACGGGAACAGGGACACCGGGGAGCTGTTTTTT. It yields the protein CASNGNRDTGELFF.

This chain joins TRBV6-1 and TRBJ2-5, with 9 bases lining up with TRBD1. Germline loops: CDR1 MNHNS, CDR2 SASEGT. The CDR3 loop spans 15 amino acids. V lost 5 bases and J lost 1; bases outside the gene matches: 5. CDR3 nucleotides: TGTGCCAGCAGTTCCGGGACAGGGAGCCAAGAGACCCAGTACTTC. It yields the protein CASSSGTGSQETQYF.

The chain employs TRBV14 and TRBJ2-7; D gene unclear. Looked up from germline, CDR1 is SGHDN and CDR2 is FVKESK. This CDR3 is built from 12 residues. The ends were cut back, 1 base at V and 7 bases at J, with 8 bases in the middle. CDR3 amino acids: CASSQVGREQYF. Written as DNA, the CDR3 is TGTGCCAGCAGCCAAGTAGGTCGGGAGCAGTACTTC.

This chain links TRBV7-9 with TRBJ2-7; D gene ambiguous. Trimming removed 2 bases at V and 2 bases at J, with 7 bases between. In germline, CDR1 is SEHNR, CDR2 FQNEAQ (reference sequence). The CDR3 is made up of 13 amino acids. Here the CDR3 reads CASSLPPTYEQYV. The CDR3 DNA is TGTGCCAGCAGCTTACCCCCGACCTACGAGCAGTACGTC.

This clonotype was picked up one time. V and J are TRBV29-1 and TRBJ2-5, with D perhaps TRBD1 (5 bases). With 4 bases removed from V and 1 base from J, the gap between germline ends came to 10 bases. This CDR3 is built from 13 residues. Germline V gene lookup returns CDR1 SQVTM and CDR2 ANQGSEA. CDR3 sequence reads: CSVAPRVQETQYF. CDR3 bases: TGCAGCGTTGCCCCCAGGGTCCAAGAGACCCAGTACTTC.

V gene TRBV6-2 or TRBV6-3 combines with J gene TRBJ2-3; 10 positions match TRBD2. Germline CDR1 reads MNHEY; CDR2 reads SVGEGT. With V trimmed by 4 bases and J by 12 bases, 7 bases remained unmatched. The CDR3 is made up of 13 amino acids. CDR3 sequence: CASSSQLAGRQYF. The CDR3 nucleotides are TGTGCCAGCAGTTCTCAACTAGCGGGAAGACAGTATTTT.

V and J are TRBV6-2 or TRBV6-3 and TRBJ2-5; D unclear. Trimming cost V 0 bases and J 4 bases, with 9 bases left between them. CDR1 and CDR2 from the germline V gene are MNHEY and SVGEGT. The CDR3 spans 14 residues. The CDR3 loop reads CASSYSSLGETQYF. As DNA, the CDR3 is TGTGCCAGCAGTTACTCAAGCTTGGGAGAGACCCAGTACTTC.

The gene calls are TRBV29-1 and TRBJ2-7, with D perhaps matching TRBD1 (5 bases). This CDR3 spans 16 amino acids. Germline CDR1 and CDR2: SQVTM and ANQGSEA. The V end lost 2 bases, the J end lost 3 bases, and 20 bases lay between the germline ends. The CDR3 DNA is TGCAGCGTTGAAATACGCGTAGATTGGGGCTACTACGAGCAGTACTTC. Protein product: CSVEIRVDWGYYEQYF.

The chain has TRBV20-1 and TRBJ2-5; D not certain. This CDR3 has 11 residues. The germline CDR1 and CDR2 sequences are DFQATT and SNEGSKA (reference sequence). V shed 0 bases and J shed 5 bases, with 4 bases lying between them. The CDR3 loop is CSARDRETQYF. The CDR3 DNA is TGCAGTGCTAGAGATCGCGAGACCCAGTACTTC.

This clonotype was seen once. The genes are TRBV19 and TRBJ1-6; D unclear. This CDR3 has 13 amino acids. V dropped 3 bases and J dropped 9 bases, with 9 bases sitting between them. Germline-derived CDR1 and CDR2 are LNHDA and SQIVND (reference sequence). The CDR3 here is CASSIRESSPLHF. The CDR3 nucleotides read TGTGCCAGTAGTATCCGTGAAAGTTCACCCCTCCACTTT.

This chain joins TRBV19 and TRBJ2-1; 9 bases agree with TRBD2. Per germline, CDR1 LNHDA and CDR2 SQIVND (reference sequence). CDR3 size: 14 residues. V was clipped by 8 bases and J by 5 bases; unmatched bases: 7. CDR3 in amino acids: CASSASGANNEQFF. The CDR3 DNA reads as TGTGCCAGTTCAGCTAGCGGGGCCAACAATGAGCAGTTCTTC.

This sequence joins TRBV6-2 or TRBV6-3 and TRBJ2-1, with a weak D call TRBD2 (6 bases). Trimming left V 5 bases short and J 0 bases short, with 11 bases between. In germline, CDR1 is MNHEY, CDR2 SVGEGT. This CDR3 has 15 amino acids. CDR3 coding DNA: TGTGCCAGCAGTAAGGGGAGGAGCTCCTACAATGAGCAGTTCTTC. Translation: CASSKGRSSYNEQFF.

The CDR3 region has the DNA TGCGCCAGCAGCCAAGATCGCCAGGGGTCGGGCACCGGGGAGCTGTTTTTT. This codes for CASSQDRQGSGTGELFF. The chain links TRBV4-3 to TRBJ2-2; a weak D match, TRBD1 (6 bases). In germline, CDR1 is LGHNA, CDR2 YSLEER. V was cut by 0 bases and J by 4 bases, with 15 bases left in between. CDR3 length: 17 amino acids.

The chain couples TRBV28 to TRBJ2-5; TRBD1 or TRBD2 may be the D gene (6 bases each). The germline CDR1 and CDR2 sequences are MDHEN and SYDVKM. V dropped 7 bases and J dropped 5 bases, with 20 bases sitting between them. This CDR3 contains 15 residues. CDR3 coding DNA: TGTGCCAGCACCCCCATTTCGGGGGCAGGGGAGACCCAGTACTTC. It is translated as CASTPISGAGETQYF.

CDR3 loop: CATSSYRDRGQETQYF. CDR3 nucleotides: TGTGCCACCAGCAGCTATCGGGACAGGGGACAAGAGACCCAGTACTTC. V and J are TRBV15 and TRBJ2-5, with 10 bases identical to TRBD1. With V trimmed by 3 bases and J by 2 bases, 6 bases remained unmatched. The germline V gene encodes CDR1 LNHNV and CDR2 YYDKDF (reference sequence). The CDR3 totals 16 residues.

The chain has TRBV2 and TRBJ2-2, with 7 nucleotides matching TRBD1. Germline lookup yields CDR1 SNHLY and CDR2 FYNNEI. The J segment lost 5 bases and the V segment lost 8 bases, leaving 11 bases of the junction unmatched. This CDR3 contains 15 residues. The CDR3 bases are TGTGCCAGCGTTAGATCATCAGGGGGTACCGGGGAGCTGTTTTTT. Translating gives CASVRSSGGTGELFF.

Details on this clonotype: The junction and the germline gene differ at one end; a read error may be behind it. The chain has TRBV18 and TRBJ1-6; no clear D gene. The length of the CDR3 is 14 residues. Per the germline V gene, CDR1 is KGHSH and CDR2 is LQKENI. The CDR3 region has the DNA TGTGCCAGCTCCCCTGCCGGCTATAGTTCACCCCTCCACTTT. This encodes CASSPAGYSSPLHF. The complete variable domain, with remaining parts taken from reference TRBV18 and TRBJ1-6, reads NAGVMQNPRHLVRRRGQEARLRCSPMKGHSHVYWYRQLPEEGLKFMVYLQKENIIDESGMPKERFSAEFPKEGPSILRIQQVVRGDSAAYFCASSPAGYSSPLHFGNGTRLTVT.

This sequence joins TRBV29-1 and TRBJ2-7; TRBD1 is a possible D gene (6 bases). Trimming took off 3 bases at V and 4 bases at J, with 13 bases between the two ends. Germline assignment: CDR1 SQVTM and CDR2 ANQGSEA. The CDR3 spans 13 residues. The CDR3 sequence: CSVDGTGMYEQYF. The CDR3 DNA reads as TGCAGCGTTGATGGTACAGGGATGTACGAGCAGTACTTC.

The chain is built from TRBV20-1 and TRBJ2-1, with a weak D call TRBD2 (6 bases). Per germline, CDR1 DFQATT and CDR2 SNEGSKA (reference sequence). V was pared by 6 bases and J by 3 bases, with 12 bases between. The CDR3 loop spans 13 amino acids. This chain's CDR3 is CSAGGVGYNEQFF. CDR3 DNA: TGCAGTGCCGGGGGTGTCGGCTACAATGAGCAGTTCTTC.

This chain links TRBV29-1 with TRBJ2-1; D may be TRBD2 (6 bases). Per the germline V gene, CDR1 is SQVTM and CDR2 is ANQGSEA. V dropped 4 bases and J dropped 4 bases, with 17 bases sitting between them. This CDR3 contains 15 residues. CDR3 amino acids: CSVVGGPPAYNEQFF. CDR3 sequence (DNA): TGCAGCGTTGTGGGAGGCCCTCCGGCATACAATGAGCAGTTCTTC.

V is TRBV29-1 and J is TRBJ1-1, with TRBD1 matching over 9 bases. The V gene's germline CDR1 is SQVTM and CDR2 ANQGSEA. Losses at the gene ends were 1 base for V and 12 bases for J; bases not matched to a gene: 3. This CDR3 spans 11 amino acids. The CDR3 here is CSVEGGQGTFF. The CDR3 nucleotides read TGCAGCGTTGAAGGTGGACAGGGGACTTTCTTT.